This passage covers 23 T cell receptor beta chains from one sample sequenced in a study of shared clonotypes between healthy human individuals. Generated by immunoSEQ multiplex PCR, the TCRdb table keeps only in-frame clones and is missing some. The table has some 2,000,000 clones, about 95% seen once. Terminally differentiated effector memory CD45RA+ cells were excluded from the naive CD8 cells, which were CD45RO-negative and positively selected for CCR7. The specimen sequenced was naive CD8+ T cells sorted from blood. The receptors originated from a man between 18 and 35 years old in good health.

The chain is built from TRBV7-6 and TRBJ2-6; D perhaps matches TRBD2 (5 bases). The germline V gene encodes CDR1 SGHVS and CDR2 FNYEAQ. The CDR3 loop spans 16 amino acids. V dropped 5 bases and J dropped 0 bases, with 11 bases sitting between them. The CDR3 DNA follows: TGTGCCAGCAGCCGGGTAGACTACTCTGGGGCCAACGTCCTGACTTTC. Its protein product is CASSRVDYSGANVLTF.

In regard to this clone: At the DNA level, this CDR3 is encoded by other sequences in the same sample as well. The chain joins TRBV19 to TRBJ2-7; 9 bases are shared with TRBD1. Germline CDR1 is LNHDA and CDR2 is SQIVND (reference sequence). This CDR3 region has 14 residues. The J segment lost 4 bases and the V segment lost 5 bases, leaving 6 bases of the junction unmatched. The CDR3 is CASSPGQGPYEQYF. The CDR3 DNA reads as TGTGCCAGTAGTCCGGGACAGGGCCCTTACGAGCAGTACTTC.

The rearrangement joins TRBV27 to TRBJ2-3, with 7 bases matching TRBD2. There are 17 residues in the CDR3. Germline V CDR1 and CDR2: MNHEY, SMNVEV (reference sequence). J was trimmed by 0 bases and V by 5 bases; bases with no gene match: 11. CDR3 in amino acids: CASSPTPTSASTDTQYF. The CDR3 bases are TGTGCCAGCAGTCCGACCCCTACTAGCGCTAGCACAGATACGCAGTATTTT.

The V and J genes are TRBV29-1 and TRBJ2-3; TRBD2 might be the D (5 bases). CDR1 and CDR2 from the germline V gene are SQVTM and ANQGSEA. The CDR3 totals 12 residues. V shed 7 bases and J shed 2 bases, with 10 bases lying between them. CDR3 sequence: CSAREYTDTQYF. CDR3 DNA sequence: TGCAGCGCACGGGAATACACAGATACGCAGTATTTT.

In this sample, this clone turned up once. The CDR3 coding sequence is TGTGCCAGCAGCTTAGCGGCAGGGGGCGCAGGTGTCCCCTACAATGAGCAGTTCTTC. Translated: CASSLAAGGAGVPYNEQFF. V usage is TRBV11-2 and J usage is TRBJ2-1; 8 bases are shared with TRBD1. The ends lost 1 base at V and 2 bases at J; junction bases unmatched: 13. There are 19 residues in the CDR3. Germline V lookup: CDR1 SGHAT, CDR2 FQNNGV.

V gene TRBV13 combines with J gene TRBJ2-7; the match to TRBD1 covers 7 bases. This CDR3 has 13 amino acids. With V trimmed by 4 bases and J by 5 bases, 5 bases remained unmatched. Germline CDR1 PRHDT, CDR2 FYEKMQ (reference sequence). This chain's CDR3 is CASSSDRVHEQYF. DNA of the CDR3: TGTGCCAGCAGCTCCGACAGGGTCCACGAGCAGTACTTC. The entire variable domain, with the rest obtained from reference TRBV13 and TRBJ2-7, is as follows: AAGVIQSPRHLIKEKRETATLKCYPIPRHDTVYWYQQGPGQDPQFLISFYEKMQSDKGSIPDRFSAQQFSDYHSELNMSSLELGDSALYFCASSSDRVHEQYFGPGTRLTVT.

The genes are TRBV19 and TRBJ2-5; the D is unclear. Deletions cut 3 bases from V and 1 base from J, with 6 bases between. The CDR3 runs to 13 residues. Germline CDR1 LNHDA, CDR2 SQIVND (reference sequence). CDR3: CASSIAAQETQYF. CDR3 nucleotides: TGTGCCAGTAGTATTGCGGCCCAAGAGACCCAGTACTTC.

The V gene is TRBV6-4, the J gene TRBJ1-5, with TRBD1 identical over 8 bases. Looked up from germline, CDR1 is MRHNA and CDR2 is SNTAGT. With 8 bases clipped from V and 1 base from J, the junction kept 13 bases outside the gene matches. The CDR3 is 17 residues long. The CDR3: CASSSLTGDPSNQPQHF. CDR3 bases: TGTGCCAGCTCCTCGTTGACAGGGGATCCGAGCAATCAGCCCCAGCATTTT.

This clone was recorded only once. CDR3 region: CASSPRVAGGSEAYEQYF. CDR3 bases: TGCGCCAGCAGCCCCCGGGTAGCGGGAGGCTCTGAGGCGTACGAGCAGTACTTC. The V gene is TRBV4-1, the J gene TRBJ2-7, with 10 bases that match TRBD2. Germline V CDR1 and CDR2: MGHRA, YSYEKL. V was pared by 4 bases and J by 4 bases, with 16 bases of the junction left unmatched. CDR3 size: 18 residues.

The chain combines TRBV6-6 with TRBJ2-7; 8 bases align to TRBD2. The CDR3 loop spans 16 amino acids. CDR1 and CDR2 (germline): MNHNY, SVGAGI (reference sequence). The V gene end was trimmed by 4 bases and the J gene end by 2 bases; junction bases not matched to a gene: 10. CDR3 nucleotides: TGTGCCAGCAGTTCCATGGGACTAGACCTGACCTACGAGCAGTACTTC. It translates to CASSSMGLDLTYEQYF.

J is TRBJ1-5 and V is TRBV25-1, with D possibly TRBD1 on 5 matching bases. Germline CDR1 is MGHDK and CDR2 is SYGVNS. Deletions cut 2 bases from V and 8 bases from J, with 16 bases between. The CDR3 is 15 residues long. The CDR3 DNA is TGTGCCAGCAGTGAAGGGGACTTGGGGATCAAGCCCCAGCATTTT. Its protein product is CASSEGDLGIKPQHF.

This clone is a singleton in its sample. This chain joins TRBV9 and TRBJ2-1; D is possibly TRBD2 (6 bases). The germline gives CDR1 SGDLS, CDR2 YYNGEE. V was trimmed by 4 bases and J by 5 bases, leaving 16 bases between them. This CDR3 comprises 15 residues. This CDR3 reads CASSSRAGSDNEQFF. CDR3 DNA: TGTGCCAGCAGCTCGAGGGCGGGGAGCGACAATGAGCAGTTCTTC.

In the case of this clone: The same CDR3 also results from other DNA sequences found in this sample. The chain links TRBV28 to TRBJ2-2; 8 bases agree with TRBD1. Trimming at V came to 6 bases and at J to 4 bases, leaving 4 bases not matched to a gene. Germline CDR1 and CDR2: MDHEN and SYDVKM. This CDR3 contains 14 residues. The CDR3 is CASSSTGGTGELFF. DNA for the CDR3: TGTGCCAGCAGCTCCACAGGGGGCACCGGGGAGCTGTTTTTT.

This clone was counted once. The chain carries TRBV7-2 and TRBJ2-5; TRBD2 matches at 10 bases. The CDR3 sequence is 16 residues long. CDR1 and CDR2 (germline): SGHTA, FQGNSA. V shed 1 base and J 4 bases; nucleotides not matched to a gene: 6. In DNA form, the CDR3 reads TGTGCCAGCAGCTTAGACGTCGGGACTAGCGCAGAGACCCAGTACTTC. As protein: CASSLDVGTSAETQYF.

The rearrangement uses TRBV2 and TRBJ1-4; the match to TRBD1 covers 7 bases. V was pared by 4 bases and J by 3 bases, with 5 bases of the junction left unmatched. The CDR3 runs to 15 residues. Per the germline V gene, CDR1 is SNHLY and CDR2 is FYNNEI. The CDR3 nucleotides are TGTGCCAGCAGTGGAAGACAGGGAGCTAATGAAAAACTGTTTTTT. Protein sequence: CASSGRQGANEKLFF.

V gene TRBV7-9 combines with J gene TRBJ2-1; 14 bases are shared with TRBD2. The CDR3 spans 15 residues. Germline values: CDR1 SEHNR, CDR2 FQNEAQ (reference sequence). Unmatched junction bases numbered 7, after V lost 5 bases and J lost 10 bases. This CDR3 is CASSVTSGGAKEQFF. The CDR3 nucleotides are TGTGCCAGCAGCGTGACTAGCGGGGGGGCGAAAGAGCAGTTCTTC.

V gene TRBV4-3 combines with J gene TRBJ2-5, with a tentative D call TRBD1 (5 bases). The CDR3 runs 15 residues. V shed 0 bases and J shed 6 bases, with 14 bases lying between them. Germline lookup yields CDR1 LGHNA and CDR2 YSLEER. CDR3 bases: TGCGCCAGCAGCCAAGATCTTTTGTCAGGGAAGACCCAGTACTTC. Translating it yields CASSQDLLSGKTQYF.

The chain recombines TRBV6-5 with TRBJ2-1; D not certain. The CDR3 spans 13 residues. CDR1 is MNHEY, CDR2 SVGAGI, per germline. V shed 7 bases and J shed 0 bases, with 7 bases lying between them. The CDR3 loop is CASIGFSYNEQFF. The CDR3 DNA follows: TGTGCCAGCATCGGATTCTCCTACAATGAGCAGTTCTTC.

The V call is TRBV15, the J call TRBJ2-1; 8 nucleotides agree with TRBD1. The germline CDR1 and CDR2 sequences are LNHNV and YYDKDF (reference sequence). V lost 5 bases to trimming and J lost 4 bases; unmatched junction nucleotides: 4. CDR3 length: 14 amino acids. CDR3 nucleotides: TGTGCCACCAGCTTCGGACAGGGTTACAATGAGCAGTTCTTC. It translates to CATSFGQGYNEQFF.

This clone was observed a single time. The chain couples TRBV13 to TRBJ2-1; 7 positions match TRBD1. V shed 5 bases and J 6 bases; nucleotides not matched to a gene: 4. The germline CDR1 and CDR2 sequences are PRHDT and FYEKMQ (reference sequence). There are 13 residues in the CDR3. CDR3 protein: CASSIGQVNEQFF. The CDR3 DNA follows: TGTGCCAGCAGCATCGGACAGGTCAATGAGCAGTTCTTC. Drawing the rest from reference TRBV13 and TRBJ2-1, the complete variable domain is AAGVIQSPRHLIKEKRETATLKCYPIPRHDTVYWYQQGPGQDPQFLISFYEKMQSDKGSIPDRFSAQQFSDYHSELNMSSLELGDSALYFCASSIGQVNEQFFGPGTRLTVL.

DNA of the CDR3: TGCGCCAGCAGCCAATACAATTCCGGTTTGGATGAGCAGTTCTTC. It codes for CASSQYNSGLDEQFF. The chain carries TRBV4-1 and TRBJ2-1; D ambiguous. Trimming stripped 2 bases from V and 8 bases from J, with 16 bases between. Germline V gene sequence: CDR1 MGHRA, CDR2 YSYEKL. This CDR3 contains 15 residues.

The J gene is TRBJ2-7, the V gene TRBV6-1; 11 bases align to TRBD1. This CDR3 has 18 residues. The germline V gene has CDR1 MNHNS and CDR2 SASEGT. J lost 4 bases, V lost 3 bases, and 14 bases had no gene match. CDR3 sequence (DNA): TGTGCCAGCAGTGAGGCTTCTGGGTGGACAGGGGGCTTGTACGAGCAGTACTTC. Its protein product is CASSEASGWTGGLYEQYF.

The chain recombines TRBV6-5 with TRBJ2-1; D is uncertain. CDR1 is MNHEY and CDR2 is SVGAGI in the germline V gene. The CDR3 is made up of 13 amino acids. V shed 6 bases and J shed 4 bases, with 10 bases lying between them. The CDR3 nucleotides are TGTGCCAGCAGGAGTCGTCTATACAATGAGCAGTTCTTC. The encoded protein is CASRSRLYNEQFF.